This T cell receptor beta chain was captured in a study of glioma-infiltrating T cells. Study results and caveats: Non-neoplastic patients had below-expected tissue-blood divergence, while all gliomas exceeded expectation.

Many counts were recorded for this clonotype. Its antigen is currently unknown. Amplification of TCR alpha and beta CDR3 regions from RNA used iRepertoire nested multiplex PCR. MiXCR, run by TCRdb on the multiplex PCR reads, gives a single entry per CDR3 protein. The data contain about 93,000 distinct CDR3 sequences, 40% of them singletons. V was pared by 5 bases and J by 0 bases, with 10 bases of the junction left unmatched. Germline V gene lookup returns CDR1 MNHEY and CDR2 SVGEGT. The length of the CDR3 is 18 residues. The gene calls are TRBV6-2 or TRBV6-3 and TRBJ2-7, with 13 bases aligning to TRBD2. The TCR comes from a human donor with low-grade glioma or glioblastoma, undergoing nonglioma brain surgery, or in good health (not recorded which). The sample was glioma tissue, nonneoplastic brain tissue, or PBMCs (not recorded which). CDR3 protein: CASSPGLAGASSSYEQYF. In DNA, the CDR3 is TGTGCCAGCAGTCCTGGACTAGCGGGGGCTTCAAGCTCCTACGAGCAGTACTTC.